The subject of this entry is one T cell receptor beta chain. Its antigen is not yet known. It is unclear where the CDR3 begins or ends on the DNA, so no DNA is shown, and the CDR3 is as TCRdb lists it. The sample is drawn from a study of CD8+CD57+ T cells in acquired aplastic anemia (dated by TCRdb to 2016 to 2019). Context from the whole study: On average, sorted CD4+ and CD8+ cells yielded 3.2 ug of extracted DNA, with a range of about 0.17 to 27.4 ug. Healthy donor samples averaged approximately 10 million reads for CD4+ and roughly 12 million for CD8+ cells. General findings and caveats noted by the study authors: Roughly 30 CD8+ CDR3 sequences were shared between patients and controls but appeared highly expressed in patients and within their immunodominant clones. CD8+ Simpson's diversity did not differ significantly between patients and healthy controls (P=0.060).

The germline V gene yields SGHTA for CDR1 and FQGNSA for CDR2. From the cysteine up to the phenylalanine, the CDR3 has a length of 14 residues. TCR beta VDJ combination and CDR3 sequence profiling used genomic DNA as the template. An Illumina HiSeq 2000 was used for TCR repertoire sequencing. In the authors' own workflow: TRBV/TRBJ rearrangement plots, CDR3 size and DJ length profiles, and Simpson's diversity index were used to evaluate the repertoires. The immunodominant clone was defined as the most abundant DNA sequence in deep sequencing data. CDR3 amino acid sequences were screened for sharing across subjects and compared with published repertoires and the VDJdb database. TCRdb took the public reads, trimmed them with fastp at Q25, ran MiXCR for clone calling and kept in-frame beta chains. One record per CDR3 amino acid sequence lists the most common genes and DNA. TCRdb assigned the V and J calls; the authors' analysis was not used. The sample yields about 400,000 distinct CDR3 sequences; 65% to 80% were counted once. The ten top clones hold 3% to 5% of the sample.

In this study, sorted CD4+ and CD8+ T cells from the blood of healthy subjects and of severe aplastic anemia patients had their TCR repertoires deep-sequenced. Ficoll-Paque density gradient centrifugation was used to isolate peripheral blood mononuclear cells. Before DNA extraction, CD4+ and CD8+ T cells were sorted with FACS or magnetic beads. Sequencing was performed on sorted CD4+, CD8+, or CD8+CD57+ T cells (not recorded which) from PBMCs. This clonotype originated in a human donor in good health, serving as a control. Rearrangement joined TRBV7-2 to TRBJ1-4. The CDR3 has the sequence CASSPSAGGYTFGF.